This passage covers 10 T cell receptor beta chains from one sample sequenced in a study of T cell repertoires in cytomegalovirus infection. TCRdb used MiXCR to reprocess the reads, holding one entry per CDR3 protein. The sample has more than 250,000 distinct CDR3 sequences; around 15% are singletons. The sample comprised PBMCs. These receptor sequences come from a human donor in good health (CMV status not recorded). Some clones in this sample may be carry-over from other donors' samples.

This clonotype was counted many times. The rearrangement joins TRBV7-2 to TRBJ1-6; possible D gene TRBD1, 5 bases. The V end was cut by 5 bases, the J end by 12 bases, with 17 bases between. The CDR3 extends over 14 amino acids. CDR1 is SGHTA, CDR2 FQGNSA, per germline. Here the CDR3 reads CASSPDRRGLPLHF. The CDR3 nucleotides read TGTGCCAGCAGCCCTGACCGGAGGGGTTTACCCCTCCACTTT.

This clonotype has only a few counts. CDR3 sequence (DNA): TGTGCCAGCAGTTTAGTACCCAGCTACACCTTC. Amino acids: CASSLVPSYTF. This chain joins TRBV12-3 or TRBV12-4 and TRBJ1-2; D unresolved. The CDR3 spans 11 residues. V lost 1 base, J lost 9 bases, and 6 bases lay in between.

This rearrangement joins TRBV6-6 to TRBJ2-5; D may be TRBD2 (7 bases). This CDR3 has 15 amino acids. Trimming shortened V by 2 bases and J by 5 bases, and 15 bases separated the two germline ends. Germline V gives CDR1 MNHNY, CDR2 SVGAGI (reference sequence). The CDR3 bases are TGTGCCAGCAGTTACAGGGGGGGGGCCTTGGAGACCCAGTACTTC. Residues: CASSYRGGALETQYF.

CDR3 loop: CASSDSGRDNEQFF. The DNA of the CDR3 is TGTGCCAGCAGTGACAGCGGGAGGGACAATGAGCAGTTCTTC. The rearrangement joins TRBV2 to TRBJ2-1; 10 nucleotides line up with TRBD2. Per germline, CDR1 SNHLY and CDR2 FYNNEI. V was clipped by 3 bases and J by 5 bases; unmatched bases: 1. The CDR3 has 14 amino acids.

V and J are TRBV9 and TRBJ1-2, with 12 nucleotides matching TRBD1. This CDR3 region has 16 residues. CDR1 and CDR2 from the germline V gene are SGDLS and YYNGEE. Trimming took 4 bases from V and 8 from J; bases not matched to a gene: 12. The CDR3 bases are TGTGCCAGCAGCACCCGTCCGGGACAGGGGGCGGGAGGCTACACCTTC. It encodes CASSTRPGQGAGGYTF.

This clonotype showed up many times. The CDR3 reads CASSFGRGGGQPQHF. CDR3 DNA sequence: TGTGCCAGCAGCTTCGGCAGGGGGGGAGGTCAGCCCCAGCATTTT. The rearrangement joins TRBV7-2 to TRBJ1-5; 7 nucleotides align to TRBD1. The CDR3 spans 15 residues. V trimming: 3 bases; J trimming: 6 bases; junction bases outside the gene matches: 8. Germline V gene sequence: CDR1 SGHTA, CDR2 FQGNSA.

This clonotype occurred many times. The chain recombines TRBV6-5 with TRBJ1-2; 10 nucleotides align to TRBD1. The V and J ends lost 6 bases and 3 bases, in that order; junction bases with no gene match: 4. CDR1 and CDR2 (germline): MNHEY, SVGAGI. The CDR3 consists of 14 residues. In DNA form, the CDR3 reads TGTGCCAGCAGGGACAGGGGGTTTGACTATGGCTACACCTTC. This codes for CASRDRGFDYGYTF.

This clonotype was detected many times. V is TRBV6-6 and J is TRBJ2-1; 7 bases fit TRBD2. The V segment lost 7 bases and the J segment 0 bases; nucleotides outside the gene matches: 3. The CDR3 runs to 14 residues. In germline, CDR1 is MNHNY, CDR2 SVGAGI (reference sequence). CDR3 DNA: TGTGCCAGCACTAGCGGAGGCTCCTACAATGAGCAGTTCTTC. Its translation is CASTSGGSYNEQFF.

This clonotype was seen ten or more times. The genes are TRBV7-2 and TRBJ2-7; tentative D call: TRBD2 (7 bases). CDR1 SGHTA and CDR2 FQGNSA come from the germline V gene. The ends were cut back, 1 base at V and 4 bases at J, with 11 bases in the middle. There are 14 residues in the CDR3. The CDR3 coding sequence is TGTGCCAGCAGCTTAGTAGGGGGAGGGTACGAGCAGTACTTC. This gives the protein CASSLVGGGYEQYF.

This clonotype showed up just a few times. The genes are TRBV7-2 and TRBJ1-2, with D tentatively TRBD1 (6 bases). This CDR3 comprises 14 residues. The V gene lost 5 bases and the J gene lost 4 bases, with 14 bases spanning the gap. From germline, CDR1 is SGHTA and CDR2 FQGNSA. CDR3 protein: CASSANQGIYGYTF. The CDR3 DNA reads TGTGCCAGCAGCGCTAATCAGGGGATCTATGGCTACACCTTC. Full variable domain (outside the CDR3, taken from reference TRBV7-2 and TRBJ1-2): GAGVSQSPSNKVTEKGKDVELRCDPISGHTALYWYRQSLGQGLEFLIYFQGNSAPDKSGLPSDRFSAERTGGSVSTLTIQRTQQEDSAVYLCASSANQGIYGYTFGSGTRLTVV.